This entry lists 30 T cell receptor beta chains sequenced from one sample in a study of blood T cells in healthy people across ages. A sample-barcoded 5' primer and a J-beta primer mix were used in a second PCR of roughly 7 to 11 cycles. Each CDR3 protein is one row after TCRdb ran MiXCR on the 5' RACE reads. This table has more than 1.4 million distinct CDR3 sequences, roughly 45% appearing once. Sample: blood. These TCRs come from a woman under 30 in good health.

The chain has TRBV20-1 and TRBJ2-3; TRBD1 is a possible D gene (6 bases). Trimming pared 7 bases from V and 4 bases from J, leaving 15 bases between. Germline CDR1 DFQATT, CDR2 SNEGSKA (reference sequence). CDR3 length equals 13 residues. In nucleotides, the CDR3 is TGCAGTGTGCTACAGGGTCCCCCAGATACGCAGTATTTT. It codes for CSVLQGPPDTQYF.

The rearrangement links TRBV20-1 to TRBJ2-3; 10 bases match TRBD2. The CDR3 is made up of 14 amino acids. Germline CDR1 reads DFQATT; CDR2 reads SNEGSKA (reference sequence). V lost 2 bases and J lost 7; bases outside the gene matches: 6. CDR3 nucleotides: TGCAGTGCTAGACTAGCGGGAGTTCCAAATACGCAGTATTTT. This translates into CSARLAGVPNTQYF.

Comments on this clonotype: Likely a read error: the CDR3 ends without its conserved phenylalanine or tryptophan. This chain uses TRBV25-1 with TRBJ2-7, with 9 bases fitting TRBD1. In germline, CDR1 is MGHDK, CDR2 SYGVNS. Losses at the gene ends were 3 bases for V and 0 bases for J; bases not matched to a gene: 3. The CDR3 length is 15 residues. The CDR3 DNA follows: TGTGCCAGCAGTGATGGGACAGGGAGCTCCTACGAGCAGTACCTC. Its translation: CASSDGTGSSYEQYL.

The J gene is TRBJ1-6, the V gene TRBV6-5, with D unclear. Trimming cost V 3 bases and J 0 bases, with 9 bases left between them. Per the germline V gene, CDR1 is MNHEY and CDR2 is SVGAGI. The CDR3 covers 16 residues. CDR3 protein: CASSYSTGSYNSPLHF. The CDR3 DNA sequence: TGTGCCAGCAGTTATAGTACGGGCTCCTATAATTCACCCCTCCACTTT.

In its sample, this clonotype was seen a few times. The chain couples TRBV14 to TRBJ2-1, with a tentative D call TRBD2 (6 bases). V was cut by 1 base and J by 0 bases, with 10 bases left in between. Per the germline V gene, CDR1 is SGHDN and CDR2 is FVKESK. CDR3 length: 16 amino acids. The DNA for the CDR3 is TGTGCCAGCAGCCAAGCGGGACTTAACTCCTACAATGAGCAGTTCTTC. Translating gives CASSQAGLNSYNEQFF. The full variable domain, in which reference TRBV14 and TRBJ2-1 provide the parts outside the CDR3, is EAGVTQFPSHSVIEKGQTVTLRCDPISGHDNLYWYRRVMGKEIKFLLHFVKESKQDESGMPNNRFLAERTGGTYSTLKVQPAELEDSGVYFCASSQAGLNSYNEQFFGPGTRLTVL.

This chain links TRBV7-8 with TRBJ2-3; 10 bases are a match to TRBD2. CDR3 length: 16 amino acids. The V gene end was trimmed by 5 bases and the J gene end by 1 base; junction bases not matched to a gene: 6. Germline CDR1 and CDR2: SGHVS and FQNEAQ. The CDR3 coding sequence is TGTGCCAGCAGCGCCGCGGGGACTAGCGGCACAGATACGCAGTATTTT. Translated, it gives CASSAAGTSGTDTQYF.

The table lists this clonotype with a few counts. J is TRBJ2-5 and V is TRBV20-1; TRBD2 matches at 7 bases. Germline CDR1 reads DFQATT; CDR2 reads SNEGSKA (reference sequence). Trimming took 3 bases from V and 5 from J; bases not matched to a gene: 12. The CDR3 is 15 residues long. CDR3 DNA sequence: TGCAGTGCTAGGACCGGGACTAAGAATCCGGAGACCCAGTACTTC. This gives the protein CSARTGTKNPETQYF.

The chain uses TRBV6-6 and TRBJ1-1; 7 bases align to TRBD1. Germline V CDR1 and CDR2: MNHNY, SVGAGI (reference sequence). Trimming removed 6 bases from V and 8 bases from J; junction bases left unmatched: 18. There are 16 residues in the CDR3. The CDR3 nucleotides are TGTGCCAGCAGCACCAGGACTACAGGGGTCAACGAAGAAGCTTTCTTT. This gives the protein CASSTRTTGVNEEAFF.

This clonotype was seen a handful of times. The V and J genes are TRBV20-1 and TRBJ2-3; possibly TRBD2 for D (6 bases). CDR1 is DFQATT, CDR2 SNEGSKA, per germline (reference sequence). Trimming shortened V by 1 base and J by 1 base, and 15 bases separated the two germline ends. This CDR3 is built from 16 residues. CDR3: CSARGGWGDGTDTQYF. The CDR3 region has the DNA TGCAGTGCTAGAGGCGGTTGGGGGGACGGCACAGATACGCAGTATTTT.

This chain uses TRBV11-2 with TRBJ2-1; 7 bases are a match to TRBD2. This CDR3 has 17 residues. CDR1 and CDR2 (germline): SGHAT, FQNNGV. The trim removed 0 bases at V and 3 bases at J, leaving 8 bases unmatched. The CDR3 region is CASSLDPGGGNYNEQFF. The CDR3 coding sequence is TGTGCCAGCAGCTTAGATCCGGGGGGAGGTAACTACAATGAGCAGTTCTTC.

A few counts support this clonotype. The genes are TRBV10-3 and TRBJ2-7, with a possible D match to TRBD1 (6 bases). Germline CDR1 reads ENHRY; CDR2 reads SYGVKD. V lost 7 bases to trimming and J lost 7 bases, with 23 bases between them. The CDR3 is 15 residues long. As DNA, the CDR3 is TGTGCCATCACCCGCGGGCAGGGGCAATACAATGAGCAGTACTTC. Protein sequence: CAITRGQGQYNEQYF.

V and J are TRBV20-1 and TRBJ1-2, with D tentatively TRBD1 (6 bases). The V and J ends lost 5 bases and 4 bases respectively, with 26 bases between them. CDR1 is DFQATT and CDR2 is SNEGSKA in the germline V gene (reference sequence). The CDR3 is 17 amino acids. The CDR3 nucleotides are TGCAGTGCTCTTCATGACGGGGGCAGAGATATTCCCTATGGCTACACCTTC. It codes for CSALHDGGRDIPYGYTF.

The chain employs TRBV14 and TRBJ2-7; unclear D gene. CDR3 length: 14 amino acids. V was shortened by 4 bases and J by 0 bases, with 10 bases between the two germline ends. Germline V gene data show CDR1 as SGHDN and CDR2 as FVKESK. CDR3 in DNA: TGTGCCAGCAGCCGGGCAGGCCGCTCCTACGAGCAGTACTTC. This encodes CASSRAGRSYEQYF.

This clonotype showed up just once. The chain combines TRBV6-2 or TRBV6-3 with TRBJ2-5; 9 nucleotides align to TRBD1. The V gene end was trimmed by 6 bases and the J gene end by 11 bases; junction bases not matched to a gene: 13. The CDR3 is made up of 14 amino acids. The germline V gene has CDR1 MNHEY and CDR2 SVGEGT. The CDR3: CASSPGTGFNEQYF. The CDR3 DNA sequence: TGTGCCAGCAGCCCCGGGACAGGGTTCAATGAGCAGTACTTC.

The rearrangement links TRBV3-1 to TRBJ2-5, with D perhaps matching TRBD2 (6 bases). With the DNA end fitting TRBJ2-7 better, the J assignment may be wrong. The germline V gene encodes CDR1 LGHDT and CDR2 YNNKEL (reference sequence). The length of the CDR3 is 14 residues. CDR3 sequence reads: CASSHRGRNGEQYF. As DNA, the CDR3 is TGTGCCAGCAGCCATCGGGGGAGGAACGGCGAGCAGTACTTC.

The V and J genes are TRBV30 and TRBJ2-7, with D possibly TRBD1 on 5 matching bases. CDR1 and CDR2 (germline): GTSNPN, SVGIG (reference sequence). This CDR3 is 12 amino acids long. With 4 bases removed from V and 4 bases from J, the gap between germline ends came to 11 bases. CDR3 region: CAWTTTGYEQYF. As DNA, the CDR3 is TGTGCCTGGACCACCACAGGTTACGAGCAGTACTTC. Based on the CDR3 plus reference TRBV30 and TRBJ2-7, the full variable domain is SQTIHQWPATLVQPVGSPLSLECTVEGTSNPNLYWYRQAAGRGLQLLFYSVGIGQISSEVPQNLSASRPQDRQFILSSKKLLLSDSGFYLCAWTTTGYEQYFGPGTRLTVT.

The chain couples TRBV5-1 to TRBJ2-3; the match to TRBD1 covers 8 bases. The germline CDR1 and CDR2 sequences are SGHRS and YFSETQ. This CDR3 contains 15 residues. Germline trimming cut 4 bases from V and 4 bases from J; bases unmatched to any gene: 8. As DNA, the CDR3 is TGCGCCAGCAGCAGTAGGACAGGGTTTTCAGATACGCAGTATTTT. It specifies CASSSRTGFSDTQYF. The whole variable domain, filled in from reference TRBV5-1 and TRBJ2-3, reads KAGVTQTPRYLIKTRGQQVTLSCSPISGHRSVSWYQQTPGQGLQFLFEYFSETQRNKGNFPGRFSGRQFSNSRSEMNVSTLELGDSALYLCASSSRTGFSDTQYFGPGTRLTVL.

The chain joins TRBV27 to TRBJ2-7; the D gene could be TRBD1 or TRBD2 (5 bases each). CDR1 and CDR2 from the germline V gene are MNHEY and SMNVEV (reference sequence). The V end lost 2 bases, the J end lost 0 bases, and 14 bases lay between the germline ends. The CDR3 sequence is 16 residues long. The CDR3 sequence is CASSLEGTGSSYEQYF. In nucleotides, the CDR3 is TGTGCCAGCAGTTTAGAGGGGACGGGTTCCTCCTACGAGCAGTACTTC.

The chain has TRBV15 and TRBJ1-5; D uncertain. Deletions cut 1 base from V and 5 bases from J, with 9 bases between. The CDR3 spans 14 residues. The V gene's germline CDR1 is LNHNV and CDR2 YYDKDF (reference sequence). The CDR3 region is CATSRVGGDQPQHF. CDR3 in DNA: TGTGCCACCAGCAGAGTGGGTGGGGATCAGCCCCAGCATTTT.

This clonotype was seen more than once but under ten times. The CDR3 DNA follows: TGCAGCGTTGAGGCGGGGGGGCCAGTGGAGACCCAGTACTTC. Translating gives CSVEAGGPVETQYF. This chain joins TRBV29-1 and TRBJ2-5; 9 bases align to TRBD2. The CDR3 length is 14 residues. The ends lost 3 bases at V and 5 bases at J; junction bases unmatched: 7. Germline assignment: CDR1 SQVTM and CDR2 ANQGSEA. Filled out from reference TRBV29-1 and TRBJ2-5, the complete variable domain reads SAVISQKPSRDICQRGTSLTIQCQVDSQVTMMFWYRQQPGQSLTLIATANQGSEATYESGFVIDKFPISRPNLTFSTLTVSNMSPEDSSIYLCSVEAGGPVETQYFGPGTRLLVL.

The table lists this clonotype with a few counts. The chain employs TRBV7-2 and TRBJ1-6; 9 nucleotides match TRBD1. CDR1 and CDR2 (germline): SGHTA, FQGNSA. The CDR3 spans 15 residues. V shed 3 bases and J 6 bases; nucleotides not matched to a gene: 3. The CDR3 here is CASSFGTGTNSPLHF. The DNA for the CDR3 is TGTGCCAGCAGCTTCGGGACAGGGACTAATTCACCCCTCCACTTT.

The CDR3 DNA reads TGTGCCGTCGGGACAGGGTACCAGCCCCAGCATTTT. The encoded protein is CAVGTGYQPQHF. The chain links TRBV6-5 to TRBJ1-5; 9 nucleotides agree with TRBD1. This CDR3 region has 12 residues. Germline assignment: CDR1 MNHEY and CDR2 SVGAGI. Trimming at V came to 11 bases and at J to 7 bases, leaving 6 bases not matched to a gene.

V and J are TRBV7-2 and TRBJ2-7; unclear D gene. Germline lookup yields CDR1 SGHTA and CDR2 FQGNSA. V lost 5 bases and J lost 7, with 21 bases in between. The CDR3 runs to 15 residues. The CDR3 loop is CASSPSVRQNNEQYF. CDR3 nucleotides: TGTGCCAGCAGCCCATCTGTAAGGCAAAACAATGAGCAGTACTTC. Full variable domain (rest looked up from reference TRBV7-2 and TRBJ2-7): GAGVSQSPSNKVTEKGKDVELRCDPISGHTALYWYRQSLGQGLEFLIYFQGNSAPDKSGLPSDRFSAERTGGSVSTLTIQRTQQEDSAVYLCASSPSVRQNNEQYFGPGTRLTVT.

The chain joins TRBV6-6 to TRBJ2-3; no clear D. The V end was cut by 5 bases, the J end by 7 bases, with 13 bases between. Germline CDR1 MNHNY, CDR2 SVGAGI (reference sequence). The CDR3 runs to 13 residues. CDR3 sequence (DNA): TGTGCCAGCAGTACCGAGGTTGGCAATACGCAGTATTTT. This encodes CASSTEVGNTQYF.

This clonotype was picked up a small number of times. CDR3 sequence reads: CASSSTTGQEITDTQYF. CDR3 DNA sequence: TGTGCCAGCTCCTCGACGACGGGACAGGAGATCACAGATACGCAGTATTTT. The chain has TRBV18 and TRBJ2-3; 8 nucleotides agree with TRBD1. In germline, CDR1 is KGHSH, CDR2 LQKENI. CDR3 length: 17 residues. V lost 6 bases to trimming and J lost 2 bases; unmatched junction nucleotides: 13.

J is TRBJ1-5 and V is TRBV7-9, with 12 bases aligning to TRBD1. Germline V gene sequence: CDR1 SEHNR, CDR2 FQNEAQ (reference sequence). The CDR3 extends over 15 amino acids. Trimming removed 5 bases from V and 6 bases from J; junction bases left unmatched: 5. The CDR3: CASSGGQGAVQPQHF. As DNA, the CDR3 is TGTGCCAGCAGCGGGGGACAGGGGGCCGTTCAGCCCCAGCATTTT.

This clonotype was found a few times. The chain combines TRBV10-3 with TRBJ1-2; possible D gene TRBD1, 6 bases. CDR3 size: 15 residues. The V gene lost 10 bases and the J gene lost 4 bases, with 22 bases spanning the gap. Germline assignment: CDR1 ENHRY and CDR2 SYGVKD. The CDR3 DNA sequence: TGTGCCAGCCGGGACAACAAGGGTACTATCTATGGCTACACCTTC. It is translated as CASRDNKGTIYGYTF.

V and J are TRBV2 and TRBJ2-1; D gene ambiguous. The germline V gene has CDR1 SNHLY and CDR2 FYNNEI. The V gene lost 5 bases and the J gene lost 1 base, with 9 bases spanning the gap. This CDR3 has 14 amino acids. DNA for the CDR3: TGTGCCAGCAGTACAGTGGGATCCTACAATGAGCAGTTCTTC. This codes for CASSTVGSYNEQFF.

This chain links TRBV24-1 with TRBJ1-1; D uncertain. Germline V gene data show CDR1 as KGHDR and CDR2 as SFDVKD. The V gene lost 1 base and the J gene lost 4 bases, with 6 bases spanning the gap. This CDR3 has 13 residues. As DNA, the CDR3 is TGTGCCACCAGTGATTTACGGGCCACTGAAGCTTTCTTT. Its translation is CATSDLRATEAFF.

This clonotype was seen a handful of times. This sequence joins TRBV6-1 and TRBJ2-5; 9 bases match TRBD2. J gave up 3 bases and V 4 bases, and 6 bases lay outside the gene matches. CDR1 and CDR2 from the germline V gene are MNHNS and SASEGT. The CDR3 is 15 amino acids. CDR3 nucleotides: TGTGCCAGCAGTGCTTTAGCGGGAGAGGAAGAGACCCAGTACTTC. It translates to CASSALAGEEETQYF.